The source of this T cell receptor (beta chain) is a study of molecular identifiers for immune sequencing clone quantification. TCRdb re-analysed the PCR reads in MiXCR, keeping a single row per CDR3 protein. The sample holds some 580,000 distinct CDR3 sequences, 25% seen once. Looked up from germline, CDR1 is DFQATT and CDR2 is SNEGSKA (reference sequence). The CDR3 extends over 17 amino acids. The trim removed 1 base at V and 8 bases at J, leaving 12 bases unmatched. Libraries of naive CD8 cells were prepared from about 20,000 to 1,000,000 sorted cells using 10%, 30% or 50% RNA. In the sort, naive CD8 T cells were defined as CD8+CD4-CCR7+CD45RA+.

The sequenced sample consisted of naive CD8+ T cells from blood, with Jurkat cell RNA spiked in. The subset was: FACS-sorted CD8+CD4-CCR7+CD45RA+ naive T cells. The receptor's source is a human donor in good health. Some libraries in this study had Jurkat cell RNA spiked in. V is TRBV20-1 and J is TRBJ2-1, with 12 nucleotides matching TRBD2. CDR3 DNA: TGCAGTGCTAGAGGGGCTAGCGGGAGGGCGATTTCCGATGAGCAGTTCTTC. Protein sequence: CSARGASGRAISDEQFF.